These 16 T cell receptor beta chains were all obtained from the same sample, sequenced in a study of blood T cells in healthy people across ages. Combining a sample-barcoded 5' primer with a J-beta primer mix, a second PCR ran for about 6 to 12 cycles. TCRdb re-derived calls from the 5' RACE reads in MiXCR, one entry per CDR3 protein. The table has over 700,000 distinct CDR3 sequences, 20% to 30% seen once. These data are also associated with another study on T cells of mothers and their children.

Sequences were obtained from blood. All receptors come from a boy between 10 and 17 years old in good health.

The chain is built from TRBV7-3 and TRBJ2-5; 8 nucleotides agree with TRBD2. V was pared by 5 bases and J by 11 bases, with 10 bases of the junction left unmatched. Germline V gene lookup returns CDR1 SGHTA and CDR2 FQGTGA. The CDR3 covers 13 residues. CDR3 coding DNA: TGTGCCAGCAGCCCGAGCGGGGGAAGGGAGCAGTACTTC. This codes for CASSPSGGREQYF.

The gene calls are TRBV11-2 and TRBJ2-1; 7 bases are a match to TRBD2. CDR3 size: 14 residues. The V gene's germline CDR1 is SGHAT and CDR2 FQNNGV. The J segment lost 11 bases and the V segment lost 6 bases, leaving 13 bases of the junction unmatched. DNA of the CDR3: TGTGCCAGCAGGAGACTAGCTGGTCCCCCTAAGCAGTTCTTC. The encoded protein is CASRRLAGPPKQFF.

The genes are TRBV28 and TRBJ2-7; D remains unclear. The V gene lost 4 bases and the J gene lost 2 bases, with 12 bases spanning the gap. The germline CDR1 and CDR2 sequences are MDHEN and SYDVKM. This CDR3 spans 14 amino acids. CDR3 nucleotides: TGTGCCAGCAGTTACGTTGAGGCGACCTACGAGCAGTACTTC. Residues: CASSYVEATYEQYF.

The V call is TRBV7-2, the J call TRBJ2-1; D is uncertain. Trimming removed 0 bases from V and 10 bases from J, with 10 bases in between. Germline lookup yields CDR1 SGHTA and CDR2 FQGNSA. CDR3 length: 13 residues. The CDR3 DNA sequence: TGTGCCAGCAGCTTAGCGGAGAGACTGGAGCAGTTCTTC. Translation gives CASSLAERLEQFF.

V gene TRBV4-2 combines with J gene TRBJ2-1; 10 nucleotides agree with TRBD2. Germline V gene data show CDR1 as LGHNA and CDR2 as YNFKEQ. The ends lost 0 bases at V and 7 bases at J; junction bases unmatched: 12. The CDR3 length is 18 residues. CDR3 sequence: CASSQDLSPSGSLNEQFF. The DNA for the CDR3 is TGTGCCAGCAGCCAAGATCTTAGTCCTAGCGGGAGCTTGAATGAGCAGTTCTTC.

The J gene is TRBJ2-5, the V gene TRBV6-5; tentatively, D is TRBD2 (6 bases). V gave up 6 bases and J gave up 11 bases, with 22 bases separating them. Germline loops: CDR1 MNHEY, CDR2 SVGAGI. The CDR3 runs to 14 residues. The CDR3 protein is CASSPLSLGSEQYF. DNA for the CDR3: TGTGCCAGCAGCCCCTTGAGCCTCGGGAGTGAGCAGTACTTC.

This clonotype appeared a few times. The J gene is TRBJ2-7, the V gene TRBV5-5; D not resolved. V lost 4 bases, J lost 0 bases, and 11 bases lay in between. Germline values: CDR1 SGHKS, CDR2 YYEKEE (reference sequence). The CDR3 spans 14 residues. CDR3 in DNA: TGTGCCAGCAGCAACGGACGGCTCTCCTACGAGCAGTACTTC. This gives the protein CASSNGRLSYEQYF.

The V call is TRBV11-2, the J call TRBJ1-5; D may be TRBD1 (6 bases). Germline V gene lookup returns CDR1 SGHAT and CDR2 FQNNGV. CDR3 size: 15 residues. Between the trimmed V and J ends, which lost 4 bases and 4 bases, there was a span of 14 bases. CDR3 nucleotides: TGTGCCAGCAGCTCCAACAGGGAACTTAATCAGCCCCAGCATTTT. This codes for CASSSNRELNQPQHF. Complete variable domain (other parts from reference TRBV11-2 and TRBJ1-5): EAGVAQSPRYKIIEKRQSVAFWCNPISGHATLYWYQQILGQGPKLLIQFQNNGVVDDSQLPKDRFSAERLKGVDSTLKIQPAKLEDSAVYLCASSSNRELNQPQHFGDGTRLSIL.

The chain joins TRBV27 to TRBJ2-4; TRBD2 is a possible D gene (5 bases). This CDR3 is built from 14 residues. V was clipped by 5 bases and J by 2 bases, with 10 bases between them. Germline values: CDR1 MNHEY, CDR2 SMNVEV (reference sequence). The CDR3 reads CASSARLSKNIQYF. CDR3 DNA sequence: TGTGCCAGCAGTGCCCGACTATCCAAAAACATTCAGTACTTC.

As DNA, the CDR3 is TGTGCCAGCAGCCGGCGGGACTCAAACTATGGCTACACCTTC. Protein sequence: CASSRRDSNYGYTF. The chain employs TRBV5-6 and TRBJ1-2; a possible D gene is TRBD1 (5 bases). V was trimmed by 4 bases and J by 2 bases, leaving 12 bases between them. This CDR3 has 14 amino acids. Germline V gene sequence: CDR1 SGHDT, CDR2 YYEEEE.

The gene calls are TRBV5-6 and TRBJ1-2; D unclear. There are 13 residues in the CDR3. Germline V gene data show CDR1 as SGHDT and CDR2 as YYEEEE. Trimming pared 5 bases from V and 2 bases from J, leaving 10 bases between. CDR3 DNA: TGTGCCAGCAGTCGACCCGAAAACTATGGCTACACCTTC. It yields the protein CASSRPENYGYTF.

This clonotype occurred a few times. The junction departs from germline at one end; a sequencing error may be responsible. This sequence joins TRBV5-6 and TRBJ2-5; D is possibly TRBD1 or TRBD2 (5 bases each). The end of the DNA aligns better with TRBJ2-7, so the J call may be wrong. This CDR3 comprises 14 residues. The germline CDR1 and CDR2 sequences are SGHDT and YYEEEE. The CDR3 DNA follows: TGTGCCTGCAGCATCTGGGACGGGATCTACGAGCAGTACTTC. Amino acids: CACSIWDGIYEQYF.

The chain recombines TRBV9 with TRBJ2-2; no clear D gene. V gave up 0 bases and J gave up 0 bases, with 6 bases separating them. Germline V gene sequence: CDR1 SGDLS, CDR2 YYNGEE. There are 15 residues in the CDR3. Here the CDR3 reads CASSVEYSNTGELFF. Written as DNA, the CDR3 is TGTGCCAGCAGCGTAGAGTATTCGAACACCGGGGAGCTGTTTTTT. Based on the CDR3 plus reference TRBV9 and TRBJ2-2, the full variable domain is DSGVTQTPKHLITATGQRVTLRCSPRSGDLSVYWYQQSLDQGLQFLIQYYNGEERAKGNILERFSAQQFPDLHSELNLSSLELGDSALYFCASSVEYSNTGELFFGEGSRLTVL.

The chain combines TRBV28 with TRBJ2-1; D may be TRBD1 or TRBD2 (5 bases each). This CDR3 is 15 amino acids long. With 6 bases removed from V and 2 bases from J, the gap between germline ends came to 14 bases. Germline V gives CDR1 MDHEN, CDR2 SYDVKM. Here the CDR3 reads CASRTPGSTYNEQFF. In DNA form, the CDR3 reads TGTGCCAGCAGGACTCCAGGGAGCACCTACAATGAGCAGTTCTTC. Combining the CDR3 with reference TRBV28 and TRBJ2-1 gives the whole variable domain DVKVTQSSRYLVKRTGEKVFLECVQDMDHENMFWYRQDPGLGLRLIYFSYDVKMKEKGDIPEGYSVSREKKERFSLILESASTNQTSMYLCASRTPGSTYNEQFFGPGTRLTVL.

The chain recombines TRBV20-1 with TRBJ2-5; 14 bases align to TRBD2. The assigned J gene may be wrong: the sequence end matches TRBJ2-7 better. Germline assignment: CDR1 DFQATT and CDR2 SNEGSKA (reference sequence). CDR3 length equals 15 residues. The CDR3: CSARSPGLAGVEQYF. DNA for the CDR3: TGCAGTGCTAGATCTCCGGGACTAGCGGGAGTCGAGCAGTACTTC.

This clonotype was seen just once. J is TRBJ2-7 and V is TRBV20-1; TRBD1 agrees at 10 bases. In germline, CDR1 is DFQATT, CDR2 SNEGSKA (reference sequence). The CDR3 runs to 14 residues. After removal of 2 bases from V and 4 bases from J, the junction contained 5 bases not matched to a gene. The CDR3 spells CSARTTGGGYEQYF. The CDR3 nucleotides are TGCAGTGCTAGAACGACAGGGGGCGGGTACGAGCAGTACTTC.